A selection of T cell receptor beta chains follows, all from one sample in a study of blood T cell repertoires in COVID-19. Assay: immunoSEQ multiplex PCR; the TCRdb copy retains only in-frame clones and omits some. Among around 300,000 clones listed, over 75% were seen once. The sequenced material came from PBMCs or T cells enriched from blood (not recorded which). These receptors originate from a woman between 18 and 29 years old who had recovered from COVID-19. CDR3s include the opening cysteine and the closing phenylalanine or tryptophan. Fields, in order: clone size, J gene, D gene, V gene, CDR3 protein, CDR3 DNA. D genes are given only for firm matches. Rows give clone size only sometimes, using once, few, many, or a class for an expanded clone.

- | TRBJ1-1 | - | TRBV29-1 | CSVEDQQRNTEAFF | TGCAGCGTTGAAGATCAACAACGGAACACTGAAGCTTTCTTT
- | TRBJ1-2 | - | TRBV7-9 | CASSLGGGINYGYTF | TGTGCCAGCAGCTTAGGTGGGGGGATCAACTATGGTTACACCTTC
- | TRBJ2-2 | TRBD1 | TRBV19 | CASSTGTVTGELFF | TGTGCCAGTAGTACCGGGACAGTTACCGGGGAGCTGTTTTTT
- | TRBJ2-1 | - | TRBV18 | CASSPGWWGVHNEQFF | TGTGCCAGCTCACCAGGTTGGTGGGGGGTGCACAATGAGCAGTTCTTC
- | TRBJ1-6 | TRBD1 | TRBV10-2 | CASSTGTGDYLLHF | TGCGCCAGCAGTACCGGGACAGGGGACTATCTCCTCCACTTT
- | TRBJ1-5 | - | TRBV15 | CATSRVGGSNQPQHF | TGTGCCACCAGCAGAGTGGGGGGGAGCAATCAGCCCCAGCATTTT
- | TRBJ1-1 | TRBD1 | TRBV19 | CASSPSPGQGGTEAFF | TGTGCCAGTAGTCCCTCCCCGGGACAGGGTGGCACTGAAGCTTTCTTT
- | TRBJ2-5 | - | TRBV19 | CASSVGLQRWQETQYF | TGTGCCAGTAGCGTAGGTCTCCAGCGGTGGCAAGAGACCCAGTACTTC
- | TRBJ2-1 | TRBD2 | TRBV27 | CASSLQAGGNNEQFF | TGTGCCAGCAGTTTACAAGCGGGGGGTAACAATGAGCAGTTCTTC
- | TRBJ2-5 | TRBD1 | TRBV28 | CASHSLRSGTGIKETQYF | TGTGCCAGCCACAGTTTACGTTCCGGGACAGGGATCAAGGAGACCCAGTACTTC
once | TRBJ2-1 | TRBD1 | TRBV10-2 | CASSVVGDRGSEQFF | TGCGCCAGCAGTGTAGTGGGGGACAGGGGGAGTGAGCAGTTCTTC
- | TRBJ2-7 | TRBD2 | TRBV7-8 | CASKTNVAGLDEQYF | TGTGCCAGCAAAACGAACGTAGCGGGGTTAGACGAGCAGTACTTC
- | TRBJ2-3 | - | TRBV19 | CASSLWGGLADTQYF | TGTGCCAGTAGCCTCTGGGGGGGGCTGGCAGATACGCAGTATTTT
- | TRBJ1-1 | - | TRBV18 | CASSRDRLNTEAFF | TGTGCCAGCTCACGCGACAGGTTGAACACTGAAGCTTTCTTT
once | TRBJ2-7 | - | TRBV29-1 | CSVETLDPGVGLEQYF | TGCAGCGTCGAAACCCTCGACCCCGGTGTGGGACTTGAGCAGTACTTC
- | TRBJ1-2 | - | TRBV12-3/TRBV12-4 | CASSPEVYYGYTF | TGTGCCAGCAGTCCGGAGGTATACTATGGCTACACCTTC
- | TRBJ1-3 | - | TRBV18 | CASSPLPRLNTIYF | TGTGCCAGCTCACCACTCCCCAGACTAAACACCATATATTTT
- | TRBJ2-7 | - | TRBV6-5 | CASSQQGYEQYF | TGTGCCAGCAGTCAACAGGGCTACGAGCAGTACTTC